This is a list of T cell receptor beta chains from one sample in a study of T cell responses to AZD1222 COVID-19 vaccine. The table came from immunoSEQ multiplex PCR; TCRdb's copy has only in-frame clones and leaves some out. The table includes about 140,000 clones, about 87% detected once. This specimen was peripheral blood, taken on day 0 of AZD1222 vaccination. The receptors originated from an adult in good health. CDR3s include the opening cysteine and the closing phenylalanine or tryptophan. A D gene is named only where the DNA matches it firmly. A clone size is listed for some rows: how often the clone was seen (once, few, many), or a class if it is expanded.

CDR3aa: CASSYRRILSYNSPLHF; CDR3nt: TGTGCCAGCAGTTACAGACGGATCCTCTCCTATAATTCACCCCTCCACTTT; abundance: .; j_gene: TRBJ1-6; v_gene: TRBV6-2/TRBV6-3; d_gene: .
CDR3aa: CASSWDRRTRNTEAFF; CDR3nt: TGTGCCAGCAGCTGGGACAGGCGAACCCGGAACACTGAAGCTTTCTTT; abundance: once; j_gene: TRBJ1-1; v_gene: TRBV6-2/TRBV6-3; d_gene: TRBD1
CDR3aa: CASRSQGGNYGYTF; CDR3nt: TGTGCCAGCAGATCCCAAGGGGGCAACTATGGCTACACCTTC; abundance: .; j_gene: TRBJ1-2; v_gene: TRBV6-5; d_gene: TRBD1
CDR3aa: CASSPENEQFF; CDR3nt: TGTGCCAGCAGCCCGGAGAATGAGCAGTTCTTC; abundance: .; j_gene: TRBJ2-1; v_gene: TRBV7-9; d_gene: .
CDR3aa: CASSQEGSFALNTEAFF; CDR3nt: TGCGCCAGCAGCCAAGAAGGCAGTTTCGCCCTGAACACTGAAGCTTTCTTT; abundance: .; j_gene: TRBJ1-1; v_gene: TRBV4-1; d_gene: .
CDR3aa: CASSLSITWELFF; CDR3nt: TGTGCCAGCAGCTTGAGTATTACCTGGGAGCTGTTTTTT; abundance: few; j_gene: TRBJ2-2; v_gene: TRBV5-6; d_gene: .
CDR3aa: CASSSQDRAYEQYF; CDR3nt: TGTGCCAGCAGCTCCCAAGACAGGGCCTACGAGCAGTACTTC; abundance: .; j_gene: TRBJ2-7; v_gene: TRBV9; d_gene: TRBD1
CDR3aa: CASSLGTSSVYEQYF; CDR3nt: TGTGCCAGCAGCCTTGGGACATCATCGGTCTACGAGCAGTACTTC; abundance: .; j_gene: TRBJ2-7; v_gene: TRBV5-6; d_gene: .
CDR3aa: CASSLTTSWGTDTQYF; CDR3nt: TGTGCCAGCAGCCTCACGACTAGCTGGGGGACAGATACGCAGTATTTT; abundance: .; j_gene: TRBJ2-3; v_gene: TRBV7-3; d_gene: TRBD2
CDR3aa: CASSPGQIGSPLHF; CDR3nt: TGTGCCAGCAGCCCCGGACAGATCGGTTCACCCCTCCACTTT; abundance: .; j_gene: TRBJ1-6; v_gene: TRBV5-4; d_gene: .
CDR3aa: CASSTGVITGELFF; CDR3nt: TGTGCCAGCAGCACGGGGGTAATCACCGGGGAGCTGTTTTTT; abundance: few; j_gene: TRBJ2-2; v_gene: TRBV5-6; d_gene: .
CDR3aa: CASSSRQSNQPQHF; CDR3nt: TGTGCCTCCTCCTCGCGGCAGAGCAATCAGCCCCAGCATTTT; abundance: once; j_gene: TRBJ1-5; v_gene: TRBV30; d_gene: .
CDR3aa: CASSLSGIGNQPQHF; CDR3nt: TGTGCCAGCAGTTTATCGGGAATAGGAAATCAGCCCCAGCATTTT; abundance: .; j_gene: TRBJ1-5; v_gene: TRBV28; d_gene: .
CDR3aa: CASSIGTGGGGYTF; CDR3nt: TGTGCCAGTAGTATTGGGACAGGGGGCGGAGGCTACACCTTC; abundance: .; j_gene: TRBJ1-2; v_gene: TRBV19; d_gene: TRBD1
CDR3aa: CASSLVGTSGVPISSYNEQFF; CDR3nt: TGCGCCAGCAGCTTGGTTGGGACTAGCGGGGTACCCATTTCTTCCTACAATGAGCAGTTCTTC; abundance: once; j_gene: TRBJ2-1; v_gene: TRBV5-1; d_gene: TRBD2
CDR3aa: CASSQHVANTEAFF; CDR3nt: TGTGCCAGCAGCCAGCACGTGGCTAACACTGAAGCTTTCTTT; abundance: .; j_gene: TRBJ1-1; v_gene: TRBV14; d_gene: .
CDR3aa: CASSEYGTGYSNYGYTF; CDR3nt: TGTGCCAGCAGTGAATATGGGACAGGGTATAGTAACTATGGCTACACCTTC; abundance: .; j_gene: TRBJ1-2; v_gene: TRBV25-1; d_gene: TRBD1
CDR3aa: CASSQESRTYEQYF; CDR3nt: TGTGCCAGCAGCCAAGAAAGTCGAACCTACGAGCAGTACTTC; abundance: .; j_gene: TRBJ2-7; v_gene: TRBV3-1/TRBV3-2; d_gene: .
CDR3aa: CASSLQGGDTQYF; CDR3nt: TGTGCCAGCAGCTTACAGGGGGGAGATACGCAGTATTTT; abundance: .; j_gene: TRBJ2-3; v_gene: TRBV5-6; d_gene: TRBD1
CDR3aa: CASSLEVGEADTQYF; CDR3nt: TGCGCCAGCAGCTTGGAGGTTGGGGAGGCAGATACGCAGTATTTT; abundance: .; j_gene: TRBJ2-3; v_gene: TRBV5-1; d_gene: .
CDR3aa: CSASRTSASEYQETQYF; CDR3nt: TGCAGTGCTAGTCGAACCAGCGCTAGCGAGTACCAAGAGACCCAGTACTTC; abundance: .; j_gene: TRBJ2-5; v_gene: TRBV20-1; d_gene: .
CDR3aa: CASSHGKGAALSFNQPQHF; CDR3nt: TGTGCCAGCAGTCACGGAAAGGGGGCGGCCCTCTCGTTCAATCAGCCCCAGCATTTT; abundance: once; j_gene: TRBJ1-5; v_gene: TRBV28; d_gene: TRBD1
CDR3aa: CSASLAGRNEAFF; CDR3nt: TGCAGTGCTAGTTTAGCAGGCCGGAATGAAGCTTTCTTT; abundance: .; j_gene: TRBJ1-1; v_gene: TRBV20-1; d_gene: .
CDR3aa: CASSITGFRTEAFF; CDR3nt: TGTGCCAGCAGTATCACAGGATTCCGCACTGAAGCTTTCTTT; abundance: .; j_gene: TRBJ1-1; v_gene: TRBV11-2; d_gene: .
CDR3aa: CASSLAGPEAFF; CDR3nt: TGCGCCAGCAGCTTGGCGGGGCCTGAAGCTTTCTTT; abundance: few; j_gene: TRBJ1-1; v_gene: TRBV5-1; d_gene: .
CDR3aa: CASSPPSRTGELFF; CDR3nt: TGTGCCAGCAGCCCCCCAAGTAGGACCGGGGAGCTGTTTTTT; abundance: once; j_gene: TRBJ2-2; v_gene: TRBV7-2; d_gene: .
CDR3aa: CASSMTATAYEQYF; CDR3nt: TGTGCCAGCTCAATGACAGCCACAGCCTACGAGCAGTACTTC; abundance: .; j_gene: TRBJ2-7; v_gene: TRBV18; d_gene: .
CDR3aa: CASSEGVGNMNQPQHF; CDR3nt: TGTGCCAGCAGTGAAGGGGTAGGGAATATGAATCAGCCCCAGCATTTT; abundance: .; j_gene: TRBJ1-5; v_gene: TRBV6-1; d_gene: .
CDR3aa: CASSPRDLLSEQYF; CDR3nt: TGTGCCAGCAGCCCCCGGGATCTTTTAAGCGAGCAGTACTTC; abundance: .; j_gene: TRBJ2-7; v_gene: TRBV9; d_gene: .
CDR3aa: CASSFWDLGQGYSPLHF; CDR3nt: TGTGCCAGCAGTTTTTGGGACTTAGGACAGGGGTATTCACCCCTCCACTTT; abundance: .; j_gene: TRBJ1-6; v_gene: TRBV28; d_gene: TRBD1
CDR3aa: CASSYGLRTSLYNEQFF; CDR3nt: TGTGCCAGCAGTTATGGTTTGAGGACTAGCCTATACAATGAGCAGTTCTTC; abundance: .; j_gene: TRBJ2-1; v_gene: TRBV6-2/TRBV6-3; d_gene: TRBD2
CDR3aa: CAWSVSALRTTQYF; CDR3nt: TGTGCCTGGAGTGTTAGCGCCCTCAGGACCACGCAGTATTTT; abundance: few; j_gene: TRBJ2-3; v_gene: TRBV30; d_gene: .
CDR3aa: CASNRRGEETQYF; CDR3nt: TGTGCCAGCAACCGGAGGGGGGAGGAGACCCAGTACTTC; abundance: .; j_gene: TRBJ2-5; v_gene: TRBV9; d_gene: .
CDR3aa: CASQGQGHSPLHF; CDR3nt: TGTGCCAGCCAGGGGCAGGGTCATTCACCCCTCCACTTT; abundance: .; j_gene: TRBJ1-6; v_gene: TRBV6-5; d_gene: .
CDR3aa: CASRSFTDTQYF; CDR3nt: TGTGCCAGCAGGTCCTTCACAGATACGCAGTATTTT; abundance: .; j_gene: TRBJ2-3; v_gene: TRBV12-3/TRBV12-4; d_gene: .
CDR3aa: CARHRGLEGYTF; CDR3nt: TGTGCCCGACACAGGGGATTAGAAGGCTACACCTTC; abundance: .; j_gene: TRBJ1-2; v_gene: TRBV30; d_gene: TRBD1
CDR3aa: CASSHGLSNQPQHF; CDR3nt: TGTGCCAGCAGTCACGGACTTAGCAATCAGCCCCAGCATTTT; abundance: .; j_gene: TRBJ1-5; v_gene: TRBV28; d_gene: .
CDR3aa: CASSPVWFCYGYTF; CDR3nt: TGTGCCAGCAGCCCAGTTTGGTTCTGCTATGGCTACACCTTC; abundance: .; j_gene: TRBJ1-2; v_gene: TRBV6-4; d_gene: .
CDR3aa: CASAWITMNTEAFF; CDR3nt: TGTGCCTCAGCATGGATTACCATGAACACTGAAGCTTTCTTT; abundance: .; j_gene: TRBJ1-1; v_gene: TRBV6-6; d_gene: .
CDR3aa: CSASQGVRNIQYF; CDR3nt: TGCAGTGCTAGTCAGGGAGTAAGAAACATTCAGTACTTC; abundance: .; j_gene: TRBJ2-4; v_gene: TRBV20-1; d_gene: .
CDR3aa: CASSPLPTSVSYEQYF; CDR3nt: TGTGCCAGCAGCCCCCTACCGACTAGCGTTTCCTACGAGCAGTACTTC; abundance: .; j_gene: TRBJ2-7; v_gene: TRBV7-6; d_gene: TRBD2
CDR3aa: CASSPSPLSSYNEQFF; CDR3nt: TGTGCCAGCAGCCCTAGTCCGCTGAGCTCCTACAATGAGCAGTTCTTC; abundance: .; j_gene: TRBJ2-1; v_gene: TRBV7-9; d_gene: .